This entry features one TCR beta chain sequence. What it binds is not known. The CDR3 spans 14 residues. V lost 0 bases and J lost 5, with 11 bases in between. Germline V gives CDR1 SGHNT, CDR2 YYREEE (reference sequence). This record comes from a study of T cell responses to AZD1222 COVID-19 vaccine. On the study more broadly: Combined were second doses at about 4 or about 12 weeks. Regarding the study as a whole: In a largely white British group with more females than males, clonal diversity was possibly underestimated. Seropositivity was recorded at baseline in only 5 or 6 AZD1222 recipients.

Sequencing was performed with immunoSEQ multiplex PCR; in TCRdb, only in-frame clones are kept and a portion is missing. The repertoire holds more than 150,000 clones, around 89% seen once, with 6.1% in the top ten. This chain links TRBV5-4 with TRBJ2-5; D unresolved. The sequence derives from an adult in good health. The sequencing here drew on peripheral blood, taken on day 0 of AZD1222 vaccination. CDR3 sequence (DNA): TGTGCCAGCAGCTTGGGAGGCTCCAGGGAGACCCAGTACTTC. Translating gives CASSLGGSRETQYF.